Sequencing of this T cell receptor (beta chain) was carried out in a study of blood T cell repertoires in COVID-19. The CDR3 length is 13 residues. CDR1 and CDR2 from the germline V gene are LNHDA and SQIVND (reference sequence). With 3 bases removed from V and 7 bases from J, the gap between germline ends came to 12 bases. Sequencing was performed with immunoSEQ multiplex PCR; in TCRdb, only in-frame clones are kept and a portion is missing. The table records tens of thousands of clones, around 80% of them present only once. Sequencing was carried out using peripheral blood. The clonotype originates from a human donor in a cohort sampled during active COVID-19. V and J are TRBV19 and TRBJ1-2, with D tentatively TRBD1 (6 bases). This CDR3 is CASSIRGASGYTF. Here the CDR3 DNA reads TGTGCCAGTAGTATCCGGGGGGCGAGTGGCTACACCTTC.